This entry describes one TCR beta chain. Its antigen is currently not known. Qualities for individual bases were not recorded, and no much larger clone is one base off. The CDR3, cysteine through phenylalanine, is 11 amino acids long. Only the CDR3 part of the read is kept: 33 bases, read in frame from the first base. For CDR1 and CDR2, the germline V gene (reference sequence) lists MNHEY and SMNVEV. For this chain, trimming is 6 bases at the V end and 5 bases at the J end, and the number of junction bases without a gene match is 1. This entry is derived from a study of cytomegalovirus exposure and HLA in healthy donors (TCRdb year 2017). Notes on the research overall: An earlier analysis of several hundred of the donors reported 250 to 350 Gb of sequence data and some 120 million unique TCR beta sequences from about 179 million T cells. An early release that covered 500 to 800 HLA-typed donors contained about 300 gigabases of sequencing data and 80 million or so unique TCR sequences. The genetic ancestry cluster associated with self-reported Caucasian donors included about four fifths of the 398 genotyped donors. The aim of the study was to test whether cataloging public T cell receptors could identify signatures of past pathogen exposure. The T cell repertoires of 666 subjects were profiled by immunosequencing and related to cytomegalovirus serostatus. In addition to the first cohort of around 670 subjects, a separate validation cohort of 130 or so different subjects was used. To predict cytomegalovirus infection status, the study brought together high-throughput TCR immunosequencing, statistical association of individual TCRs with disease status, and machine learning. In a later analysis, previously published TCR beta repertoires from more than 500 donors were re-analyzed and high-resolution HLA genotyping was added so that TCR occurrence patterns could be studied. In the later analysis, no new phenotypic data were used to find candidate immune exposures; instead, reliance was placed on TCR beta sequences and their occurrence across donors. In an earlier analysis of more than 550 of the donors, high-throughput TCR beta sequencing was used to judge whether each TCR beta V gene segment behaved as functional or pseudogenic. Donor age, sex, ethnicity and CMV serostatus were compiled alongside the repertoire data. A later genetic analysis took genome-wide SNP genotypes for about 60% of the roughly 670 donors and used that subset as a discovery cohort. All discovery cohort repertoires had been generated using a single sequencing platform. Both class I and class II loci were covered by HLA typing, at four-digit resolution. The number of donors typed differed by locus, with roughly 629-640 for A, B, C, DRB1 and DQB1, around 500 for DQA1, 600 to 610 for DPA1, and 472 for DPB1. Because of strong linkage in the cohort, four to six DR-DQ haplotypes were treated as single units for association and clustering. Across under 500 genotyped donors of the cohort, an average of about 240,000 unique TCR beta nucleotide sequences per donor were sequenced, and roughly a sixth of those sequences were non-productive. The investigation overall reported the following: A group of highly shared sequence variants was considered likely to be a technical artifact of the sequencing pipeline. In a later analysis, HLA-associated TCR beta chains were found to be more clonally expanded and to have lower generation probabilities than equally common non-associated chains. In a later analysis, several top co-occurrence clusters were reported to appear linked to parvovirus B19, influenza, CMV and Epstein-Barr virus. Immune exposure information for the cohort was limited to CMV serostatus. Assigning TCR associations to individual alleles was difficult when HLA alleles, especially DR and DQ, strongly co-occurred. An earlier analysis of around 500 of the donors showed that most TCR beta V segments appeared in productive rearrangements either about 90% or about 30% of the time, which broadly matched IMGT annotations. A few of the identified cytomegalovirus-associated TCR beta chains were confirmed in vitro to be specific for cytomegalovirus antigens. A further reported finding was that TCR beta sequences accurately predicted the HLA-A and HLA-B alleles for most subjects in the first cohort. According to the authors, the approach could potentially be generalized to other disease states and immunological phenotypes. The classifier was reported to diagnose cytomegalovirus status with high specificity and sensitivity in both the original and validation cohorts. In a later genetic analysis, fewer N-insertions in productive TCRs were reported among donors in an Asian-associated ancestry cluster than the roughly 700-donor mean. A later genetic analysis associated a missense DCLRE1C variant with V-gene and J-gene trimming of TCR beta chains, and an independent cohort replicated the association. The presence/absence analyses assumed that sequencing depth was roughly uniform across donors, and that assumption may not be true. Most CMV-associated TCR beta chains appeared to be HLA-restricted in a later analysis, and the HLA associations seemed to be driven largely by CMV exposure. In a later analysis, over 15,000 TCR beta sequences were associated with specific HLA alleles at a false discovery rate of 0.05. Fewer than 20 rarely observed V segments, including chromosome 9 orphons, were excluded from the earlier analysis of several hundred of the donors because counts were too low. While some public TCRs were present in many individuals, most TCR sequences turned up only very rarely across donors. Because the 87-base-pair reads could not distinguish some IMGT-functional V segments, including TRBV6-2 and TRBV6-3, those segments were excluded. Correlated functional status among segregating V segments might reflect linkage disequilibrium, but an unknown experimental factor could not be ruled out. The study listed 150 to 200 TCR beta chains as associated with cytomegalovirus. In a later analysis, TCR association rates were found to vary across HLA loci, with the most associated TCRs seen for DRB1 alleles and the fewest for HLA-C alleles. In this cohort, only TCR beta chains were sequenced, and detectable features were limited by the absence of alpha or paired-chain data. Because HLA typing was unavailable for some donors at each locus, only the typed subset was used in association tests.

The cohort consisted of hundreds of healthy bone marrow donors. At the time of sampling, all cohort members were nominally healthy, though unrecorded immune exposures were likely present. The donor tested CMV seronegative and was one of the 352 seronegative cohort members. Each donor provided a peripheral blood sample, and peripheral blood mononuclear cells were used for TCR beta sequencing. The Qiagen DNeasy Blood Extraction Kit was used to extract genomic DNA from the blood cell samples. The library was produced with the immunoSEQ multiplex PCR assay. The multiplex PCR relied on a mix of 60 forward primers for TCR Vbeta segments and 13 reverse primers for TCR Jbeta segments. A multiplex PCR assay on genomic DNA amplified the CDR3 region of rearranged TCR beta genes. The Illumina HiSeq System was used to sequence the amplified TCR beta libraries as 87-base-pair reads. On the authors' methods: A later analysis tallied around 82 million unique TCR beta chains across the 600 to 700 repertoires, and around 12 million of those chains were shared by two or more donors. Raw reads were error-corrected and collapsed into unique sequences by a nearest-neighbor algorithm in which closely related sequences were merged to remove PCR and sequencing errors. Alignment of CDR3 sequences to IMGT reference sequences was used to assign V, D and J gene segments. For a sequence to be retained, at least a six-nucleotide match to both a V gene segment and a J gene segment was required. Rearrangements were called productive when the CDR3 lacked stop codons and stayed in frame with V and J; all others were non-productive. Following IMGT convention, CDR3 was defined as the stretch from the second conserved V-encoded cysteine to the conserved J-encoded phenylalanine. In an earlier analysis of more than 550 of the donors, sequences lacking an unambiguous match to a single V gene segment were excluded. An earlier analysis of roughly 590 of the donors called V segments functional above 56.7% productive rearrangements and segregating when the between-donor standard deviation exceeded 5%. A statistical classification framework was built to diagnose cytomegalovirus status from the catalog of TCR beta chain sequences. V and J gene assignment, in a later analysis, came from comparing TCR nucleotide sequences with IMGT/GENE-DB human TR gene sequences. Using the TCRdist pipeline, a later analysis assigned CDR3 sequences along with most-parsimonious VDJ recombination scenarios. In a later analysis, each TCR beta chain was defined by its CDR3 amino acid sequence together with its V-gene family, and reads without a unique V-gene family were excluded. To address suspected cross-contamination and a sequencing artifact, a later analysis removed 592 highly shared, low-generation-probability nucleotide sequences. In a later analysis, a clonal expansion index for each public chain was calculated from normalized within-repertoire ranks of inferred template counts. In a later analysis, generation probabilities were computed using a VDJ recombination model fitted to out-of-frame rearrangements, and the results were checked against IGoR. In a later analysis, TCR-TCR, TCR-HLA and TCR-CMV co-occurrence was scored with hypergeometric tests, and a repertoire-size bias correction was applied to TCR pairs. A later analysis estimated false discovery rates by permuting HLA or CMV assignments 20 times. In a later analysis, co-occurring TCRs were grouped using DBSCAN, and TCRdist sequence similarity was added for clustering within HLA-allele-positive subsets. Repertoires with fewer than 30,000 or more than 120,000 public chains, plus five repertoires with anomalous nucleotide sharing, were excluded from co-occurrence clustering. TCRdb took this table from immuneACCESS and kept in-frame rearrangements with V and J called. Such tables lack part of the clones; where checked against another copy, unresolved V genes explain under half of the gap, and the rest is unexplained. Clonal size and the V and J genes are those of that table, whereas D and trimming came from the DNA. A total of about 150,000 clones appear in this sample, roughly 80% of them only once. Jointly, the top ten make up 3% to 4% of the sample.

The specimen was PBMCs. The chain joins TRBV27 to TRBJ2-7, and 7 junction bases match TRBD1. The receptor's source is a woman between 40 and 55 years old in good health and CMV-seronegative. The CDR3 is CASRRGHEQYF. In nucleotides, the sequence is TGTGCCAGCAGAAGGGGGCACGAGCAGTACTTC.